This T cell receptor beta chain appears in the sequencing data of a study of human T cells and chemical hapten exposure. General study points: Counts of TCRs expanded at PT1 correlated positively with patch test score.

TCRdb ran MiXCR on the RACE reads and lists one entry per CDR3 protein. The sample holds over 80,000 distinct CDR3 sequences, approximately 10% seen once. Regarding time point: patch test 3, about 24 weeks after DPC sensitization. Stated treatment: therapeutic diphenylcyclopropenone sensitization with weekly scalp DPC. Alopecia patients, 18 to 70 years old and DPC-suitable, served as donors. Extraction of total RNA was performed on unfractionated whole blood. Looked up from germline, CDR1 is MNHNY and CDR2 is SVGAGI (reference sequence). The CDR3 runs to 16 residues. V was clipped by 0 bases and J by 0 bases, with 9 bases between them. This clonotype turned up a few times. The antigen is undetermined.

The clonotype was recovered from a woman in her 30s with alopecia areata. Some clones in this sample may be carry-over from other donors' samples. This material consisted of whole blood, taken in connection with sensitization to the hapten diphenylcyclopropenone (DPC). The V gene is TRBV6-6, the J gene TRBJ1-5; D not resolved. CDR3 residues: CASSYSRDYSNQPQHF. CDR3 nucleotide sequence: TGTGCCAGCAGTTACTCAAGGGATTATAGCAATCAGCCCCAGCATTTT.